This T cell receptor (beta chain) comes out of a study of T-cell reconstitution after alpha-beta-depleted transplantation in children. As it was prepared, the TCRbeta library received unique molecular identifiers. TCRdb fed the PCR reads into MiXCR, producing one record per CDR3 protein. The repertoire holds about 980,000 distinct CDR3 sequences, with about 30% as singletons. The V end lost 4 bases, the J end lost 2 bases, and 15 bases lay between the germline ends. Germline-derived CDR1 and CDR2 are SEHNR and FQNEAQ (reference sequence). The CDR3 loop spans 16 amino acids. The sequence was obtained from a boy younger than two who had a stem cell transplant for SCID, so the T cells may come from the graft donor. The sample in question was PBMCs, mostly from graft donor cells, obtained 360 days after TCRalphabeta/CD19-depleted stem cell transplant. The chain is built from TRBV7-9 and TRBJ1-3, with D maybe TRBD1 (6 bases). The CDR3 reads CASSSVDRLAGNTIYF. CDR3 nucleotides: TGTGCCAGCAGCTCCGTTGACAGGCTGGCTGGAAACACCATATATTTT.